The entry below describes one T cell receptor (beta chain). It has no known antigen specificity. No much larger clonotype is one base removed from it; base qualities were not supplied. The sample comes from a study of T cells after yellow fever vaccination (dated by TCRdb to between 2019 and 2020). Study-level background: The SMART-Seq v4 Ultra Low Input RNA kit was used to prepare libraries from fractions with low cell numbers. Two healthy male donors, one aged 18 to 30 and one aged 30 to 40 years, made up the cohort. Blood was drawn at multiple timepoints before and after primary and secondary immunization, with bulk PBMC replicates and cell subsets isolated. To track T-cell clones before and after primary and booster YFV17D yellow fever vaccination, bulk TCR alpha and beta repertoires were sequenced longitudinally. Study-wide findings and limitations: A small fraction of clonotypes appeared in both the CD4 and CD8 compartments, likely as a result of convergent recombination. After the booster, most of the clones that had expanded following primary vaccination were detected again (almost 98% of CD4 and 80% to 90% of CD8), which suggests that memory was broadly maintained. The secondary T-cell response was found to be weaker but faster than the primary response, with a peak reached on day 5 rather than on day 15. Computational filtering was needed because FACS-sorted repertoires could contain abundant contaminating clonotypes from the bulk population. Because only two donors were included in the study, the extent to which the findings can be generalized is limited.

The treatment or condition label corresponds to: live attenuated yellow fever vaccine strain. Two biological replicates of bulk PBMCs were collected at each blood-draw timepoint. PBMCs were isolated from peripheral blood using a standard Ficoll-Paque protocol. RNA was extracted with TriZol from bulk PBMCs, CD4 and CD8 fractions, and dextramer-positive and dextramer-negative fractions. TCR cDNA was made using 5'RACE template switching, a step that added a universal primer site and unique molecular identifiers. Priming of cDNA synthesis was performed from both the TCR alpha and TCR beta constant segments. Two PCR steps were used to amplify libraries, with sample barcodes and sequencing adapters being added in the second step. Sequencing of libraries was performed on Illumina HiSeq 2500 (2x100 bp) or NovaSeq (2x150 bp). In the original analysis: MIGEC was used to demultiplex reads and collapse the reads into UMI consensus sequences, and MiXCR was used for V(D)J alignment. Using edgeR on replicate PBMC samples, clonotypes were called vaccine-responding if FDR was below 0.01 and the log2 fold change was above 5 up to day 15. Each bulk clonotype was labeled CD4 or CD8 based on which sequenced repertoire, CD4 or CD8, contained the clonotype at higher abundance. Through fastp at Q25 and MiXCR, TCRdb rebuilt clones from the public reads, retaining in-frame beta chains. Rows are unified per CDR3 protein, each entry keeping the most common DNA and genes. These V and J calls are TCRdb output, not the study's own analysis. The sample records 510,000 or so distinct CDR3 sequences, about a fifth of which are singletons. Of the sample, 13% to 15% is held by the ten largest clones.

The sample consisted of PBMCs, taken 15 days after the yellow fever booster vaccination. The origin of this receptor is a man under 40 who received the YFV17D yellow fever vaccine.

The DNA sequence is TGTGCCAGCAGCTTACCCGGCCCCCTGAGTGAGCAGTTCTTC. Translation gives CASSLPGPLSEQFF. This receptor chain uses TRBV7-2 and TRBJ2-1, with the D gene not confidently named. Per the germline V gene, SGHTA is the CDR1 and FQGNSA is the CDR2. The CDR3 measures 14 amino acids from cysteine to phenylalanine. The sequence is cut down to CDR3 DNA, 42 bases in frame from base 1. V drops 2 bases and J drops 9 bases, leaving 14 bases in between.